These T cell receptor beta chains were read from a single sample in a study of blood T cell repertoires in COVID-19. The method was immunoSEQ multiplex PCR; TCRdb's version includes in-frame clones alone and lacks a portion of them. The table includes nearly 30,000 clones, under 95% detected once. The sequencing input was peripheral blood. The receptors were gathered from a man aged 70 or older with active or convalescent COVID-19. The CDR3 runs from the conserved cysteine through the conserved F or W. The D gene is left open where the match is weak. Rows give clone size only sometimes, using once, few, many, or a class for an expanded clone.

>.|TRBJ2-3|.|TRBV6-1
CASSEPRSTDTQYF
TGTGCCAGCAGTGAGCCCCGGAGTACAGATACGCAGTATTTT
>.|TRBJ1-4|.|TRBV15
CATSIGGASNEKLFF
TGTGCCACCAGCATCGGGGGGGCGTCTAATGAAAAACTGTTTTTT
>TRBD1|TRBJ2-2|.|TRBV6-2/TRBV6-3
CASSFQGVGELFF
TGTGCCAGCAGTTTTCAGGGGGTCGGGGAGCTGTTTTTT
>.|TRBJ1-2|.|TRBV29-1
CSVEDGAGRNAF
TGCAGCGTTGAAGATGGAGCAGGGAGGAACGCCTTC
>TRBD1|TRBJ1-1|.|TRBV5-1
CASSSGQGAANTEAFF
TGCGCCAGCAGCTCCGGGCAGGGGGCGGCGAACACTGAAGCTTTCTTT
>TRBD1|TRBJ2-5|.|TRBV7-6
CASSLGQGLQETQYF
TGTGCCAGCAGCTTGGGACAGGGCCTCCAAGAGACCCAGTACTTC
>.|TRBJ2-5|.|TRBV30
CAWSAGSQGETQYF
TGTGCCTGGAGTGCGGGATCTCAAGGAGAGACCCAGTACTTC
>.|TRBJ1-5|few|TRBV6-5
CASSGQIDQPQHF
TGTGCCAGCAGCGGACAGATCGATCAGCCCCAGCATTTT
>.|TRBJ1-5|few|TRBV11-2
CASADSAYQPQHF
TGTGCCAGCGCCGACAGCGCGTATCAGCCCCAGCATTTT
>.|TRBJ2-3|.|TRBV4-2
CASSQEWAQHTDTQYF
TGTGCCAGCAGCCAAGAGTGGGCACAGCACACAGATACGCAGTATTTT
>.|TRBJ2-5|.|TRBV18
CASSPPAQSGAQYF
TGTGCCAGCTCACCACCCGCGCAGTCGGGGGCCCAGTACTTC
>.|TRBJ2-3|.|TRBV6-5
CASTPGITDTQYF
TGTGCCAGCACTCCGGGGATCACAGATACGCAGTATTTT
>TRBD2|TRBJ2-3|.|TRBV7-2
CASSLVATSGNTDTQYF
TGTGCCAGCAGCTTAGTAGCGACTAGCGGGAACACAGATACGCAGTATTTT
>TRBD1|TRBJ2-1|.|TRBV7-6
CASSPTVDRGRLYEQFF
TGTGCCAGCAGCCCCACCGTGGACAGGGGCCGGCTCTATGAGCAGTTCTTC